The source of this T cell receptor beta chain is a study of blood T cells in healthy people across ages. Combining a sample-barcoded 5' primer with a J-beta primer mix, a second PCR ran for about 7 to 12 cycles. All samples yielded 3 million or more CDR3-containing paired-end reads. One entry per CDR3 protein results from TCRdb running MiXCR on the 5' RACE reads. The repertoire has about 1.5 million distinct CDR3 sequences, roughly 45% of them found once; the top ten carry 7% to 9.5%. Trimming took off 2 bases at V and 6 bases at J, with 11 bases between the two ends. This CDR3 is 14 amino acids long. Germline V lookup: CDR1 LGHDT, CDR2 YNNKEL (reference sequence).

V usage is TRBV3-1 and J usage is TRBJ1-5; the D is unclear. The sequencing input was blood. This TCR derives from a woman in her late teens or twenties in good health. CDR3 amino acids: CASSQSNPSQPQHF. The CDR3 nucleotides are TGTGCCAGCAGCCAAAGTAACCCGTCTCAGCCCCAGCATTTT.